This passage covers 30 T cell receptor beta chains from one sample sequenced in a study of CD8 T cells in ankylosing spondylitis. No antigen has been assigned to these receptors. TCRdb redid the calling of the 5' RACE reads with MiXCR, one entry per CDR3 protein. The sample shows more than 400,000 distinct CDR3 sequences, 5.3% of them seen only once. Regarding the study as a whole: Characteristic, it appeared, of ankylosing spondylitis blood was a TCR beta motif of about eight highly homologous variants.

Sequencing input: blood, either unsorted or a sorted T cell fraction (not recorded which). All receptors come from a male donor with ankylosing spondylitis.

The chain employs TRBV3-1 and TRBJ1-2; D is undetermined. The CDR3 is 16 residues long. Germline assignment: CDR1 LGHDT and CDR2 YNNKEL (reference sequence). Trimming pared 1 base from V and 2 bases from J, leaving 14 bases between. The CDR3 sequence is CASSQVVRSQNYGYTF. The CDR3 bases are TGTGCCAGCAGCCAAGTGGTTAGATCTCAGAACTATGGCTACACCTTC. The whole variable domain, filled in from reference TRBV3-1 and TRBJ1-2, reads DTAVSQTPKYLVTQMGNDKSIKCEQNLGHDTMYWYKQDSKKFLKIMFSYNNKELIINETVPNRFSPKSPDKAHLNLHINSLELGDSAVYFCASSQVVRSQNYGYTFGSGTRLTVV.

Regarding this clonotype: It may be a read error: a sequence one base away is much more abundant. This CDR3 reads CARIGRFNQPQHF. The CDR3 nucleotides read TGTGCCAGAATTGGCCGGTTCAATCAGCCCCAGCATTTT. The V call is TRBV28, the J call TRBJ1-5; D remains ambiguous. The ends were cut back, 9 bases at V and 3 bases at J, with 12 bases in the middle. Germline-derived CDR1 and CDR2 are MDHEN and SYDVKM. The CDR3 has 13 amino acids.

The CDR3 loop reads CASQTGDGAYEQYF. CDR3 nucleotide sequence: TGTGCCAGCCAAACAGGGGACGGGGCCTACGAGCAGTACTTC. The chain couples TRBV5-6 to TRBJ2-7; 7 bases fit TRBD1. CDR1 is SGHDT and CDR2 is YYEEEE in the germline V gene. The CDR3 spans 14 residues. Trimming removed 7 bases from V and 2 bases from J; junction bases left unmatched: 9.

This clonotype was seen a few times. For the CDR3, the DNA is TGTGCCAGCAGCTTGGGGGAATTAAGCTCCTACAATGAGCAGTTCTTC. It specifies CASSLGELSSYNEQFF. The chain employs TRBV5-5 and TRBJ2-1; no firm D call. The CDR3 spans 16 residues. V was shortened by 0 bases and J by 0 bases, with 10 bases between the two germline ends. Per germline, CDR1 SGHKS and CDR2 YYEKEE (reference sequence).

This clonotype was picked up many times. The V gene is TRBV7-9, the J gene TRBJ2-1, with a weak D call TRBD2 (5 bases). Trimming took 2 bases from V and 5 from J, leaving 19 bases between them. There are 17 residues in the CDR3. Germline lookup yields CDR1 SEHNR and CDR2 FQNEAQ (reference sequence). The CDR3 spells CASSLPLYEGDNNEQFF. CDR3 sequence (DNA): TGTGCCAGCAGCTTACCTCTTTATGAGGGTGATAACAATGAGCAGTTCTTC.

This clonotype was counted many times. J is TRBJ1-5 and V is TRBV7-2; D gene unclear. Germline values: CDR1 SGHTA, CDR2 FQGNSA. Trimming stripped 5 bases from V and 6 bases from J, with 11 bases between. The CDR3 contains 13 residues. The CDR3 DNA reads as TGTGCCAGCAGCCCTGAACCGGGTCAGCCCCAGCATTTT. Translated: CASSPEPGQPQHF.

The table lists this clonotype with many counts. CDR3 in amino acids: CAISHNSGGNTDTQYF. The DNA of the CDR3 is TGTGCCATCAGTCATAACAGCGGGGGGAACACAGATACGCAGTATTTT. This chain uses TRBV10-3 with TRBJ2-3, with 9 bases aligning to TRBD2. Germline CDR1 reads ENHRY; CDR2 reads SYGVKD. CDR3 length: 16 amino acids. With 5 bases clipped from V and 2 bases from J, the junction kept 8 bases outside the gene matches.

To note about this clonotype: This may be a read error: a much more frequent sequence differs by one nucleotide. The chain employs TRBV6-2 or TRBV6-3 and TRBJ1-5; 8 nucleotides line up with TRBD1. Germline lookup yields CDR1 MNHEY and CDR2 SVGEGT. The CDR3 spans 15 residues. After removal of 8 bases from V and 7 bases from J, the junction contained 13 bases not matched to a gene. For the CDR3, the DNA is TGTGCCAGCGGTGTGGACAGGGCGCGGGGGCAGCCCCAGCATTTT. Residues: CASGVDRARGQPQHF.

A few counts support this clonotype. The chain recombines TRBV9 with TRBJ2-1, with D unclear. The ends were cut back, 0 bases at V and 0 bases at J, with 13 bases in the middle. CDR3 size: 17 residues. Per the germline V gene, CDR1 is SGDLS and CDR2 is YYNGEE. The CDR3: CASSVGVVLVSYNEQFF. The CDR3, as DNA: TGTGCCAGCAGCGTAGGGGTAGTATTAGTCTCCTACAATGAGCAGTTCTTC.

This clonotype has at least ten counts. The J gene is TRBJ2-3, the V gene TRBV27; TRBD1 or TRBD2 may be the D gene (6 bases each). The CDR3 sequence is 15 residues long. Germline CDR1 MNHEY, CDR2 SMNVEV (reference sequence). Trimming removed 5 bases from V and 2 bases from J, with 14 bases in between. The CDR3 sequence: CASSAGHKHTDTQYF. The CDR3 DNA reads as TGTGCCAGCAGTGCGGGACACAAGCACACAGATACGCAGTATTTT.

V gene TRBV29-1 combines with J gene TRBJ2-3; no clear D gene. The V and J ends lost 2 bases and 2 bases respectively, with 8 bases between them. This CDR3 spans 13 amino acids. CDR1 and CDR2 from the germline V gene are SQVTM and ANQGSEA. CDR3 in DNA: TGCAGCGTTGAACATACCTTCACAGATACGCAGTATTTT. Protein product: CSVEHTFTDTQYF.

Many counts were recorded for this clonotype. The rearrangement joins TRBV28 to TRBJ2-5; D gene ambiguous. This CDR3 comprises 14 residues. Trimming took off 8 bases at V and 5 bases at J, with 18 bases between the two ends. Germline assignment: CDR1 MDHEN and CDR2 SYDVKM. The CDR3 DNA reads TGTGCCAGCTACCGGTTGCAAAATTCGGAGACCCAGTACTTC. This gives the protein CASYRLQNSETQYF.

This clonotype was detected many times. J is TRBJ2-1 and V is TRBV11-3, with TRBD2 matching 8 bases. The CDR3 runs to 15 residues. Germline values: CDR1 SGHNT, CDR2 YENEEA. J lost 0 bases, V lost 2 bases, and 0 bases had no gene match. The CDR3 region has the DNA TGTGCCAGCAGCTTACGGGAGGGCTCCTACAATGAGCAGTTCTTC. This codes for CASSLREGSYNEQFF.

This clonotype appeared many times. The V call is TRBV6-2 or TRBV6-3, the J call TRBJ1-1; maybe TRBD1 (6 bases). The length of the CDR3 is 16 residues. V lost 2 bases and J 3 bases, leaving 16 bases between the germline ends. The germline CDR1 and CDR2 sequences are MNHEY and SVGEGT. CDR3 bases: TGTGCCAGCAGTTACCCCCAGGGGATCAGAGACACTGAAGCTTTCTTT. Protein product: CASSYPQGIRDTEAFF.

This clonotype has more than one count but fewer than ten. The chain carries TRBV18 and TRBJ1-2; 7 bases are shared with TRBD1. Looked up from germline, CDR1 is KGHSH and CDR2 is LQKENI. The CDR3 is 16 residues long. The V gene end was trimmed by 1 base and the J gene end by 4 bases; junction bases not matched to a gene: 9. As DNA, the CDR3 is TGTGCCAGCTCACCACGCGGACAGGATGTCTCCTATGGCTACACCTTC. Amino acid sequence: CASSPRGQDVSYGYTF.

This clonotype was recorded many times. The chain combines TRBV2 with TRBJ2-1, with TRBD2 matching 8 bases. Germline V CDR1 and CDR2: SNHLY, FYNNEI. The CDR3 loop spans 16 amino acids. The J segment lost 8 bases and the V segment lost 1 base, leaving 10 bases of the junction unmatched. CDR3 sequence reads: CASSEGQIAGLDEQFF. CDR3 coding DNA: TGTGCCAGCAGTGAAGGGCAAATAGCGGGACTAGATGAGCAGTTCTTC. Filled out from reference TRBV2 and TRBJ2-1, the complete variable domain reads EPEVTQTPSHQVTQMGQEVILRCVPISNHLYFYWYRQILGQKVEFLVSFYNNEISEKSEIFDDQFSVERPDGSNFTLKIRSTKLEDSAMYFCASSEGQIAGLDEQFFGPGTRLTVL.

At least ten counts were recorded for this clonotype. The rearrangement uses TRBV28 and TRBJ2-7, with a possible D match to TRBD2 (7 bases). V was trimmed by 2 bases and J by 4 bases, leaving 18 bases between them. This CDR3 has 16 amino acids. Germline assignment: CDR1 MDHEN and CDR2 SYDVKM. The CDR3 nucleotides are TGTGCCAGCAGTTTAGGAACGCAGGGAGGGGGATACGAGCAGTACTTC. Encoded protein: CASSLGTQGGGYEQYF.

This chain joins TRBV4-1 and TRBJ2-7; 7 nucleotides agree with TRBD2. CDR3 length equals 16 residues. The J segment lost 3 bases and the V segment lost 3 bases, leaving 11 bases of the junction unmatched. Looked up from germline, CDR1 is MGHRA and CDR2 is YSYEKL. CDR3 in amino acids: CASSQTSGTEDYEQYF. DNA of the CDR3: TGCGCCAGCAGCCAGACAAGCGGGACCGAGGACTACGAGCAGTACTTC.

In this sample, this clonotype turned up many times. V is TRBV7-2 and J is TRBJ2-7; no reliable D call. The CDR3 spans 15 residues. Germline loops: CDR1 SGHTA, CDR2 FQGNSA. V was shortened by 5 bases and J by 5 bases, with 19 bases between the two germline ends. The DNA for the CDR3 is TGTGCCAGCAGCAGAAATTATGGGCTGGGCCACGAGCAGTACTTC. Amino acids: CASSRNYGLGHEQYF.

There are a few counts of this clonotype. The chain recombines TRBV4-3 with TRBJ2-5; 10 bases map to TRBD2. Germline assignment: CDR1 LGHNA and CDR2 YSLEER. The V gene end was trimmed by 5 bases and the J gene end by 3 bases; junction bases not matched to a gene: 3. The CDR3 runs to 14 residues. The CDR3 DNA follows: TGCGCCAGCAGCTCCACTAGCGGGGAAGAGACCCAGTACTTC. Translating it yields CASSSTSGEETQYF.

At least ten counts were recorded for this clonotype. The rearrangement links TRBV5-1 to TRBJ2-2, with a weak D call TRBD2 (6 bases). Trimming stripped 0 bases from V and 0 bases from J, with 9 bases between. CDR1 SGHRS and CDR2 YFSETQ come from the germline V gene. This CDR3 comprises 16 residues. This CDR3 is CASSLAPGANTGELFF. CDR3 nucleotides: TGCGCCAGCAGCTTGGCCCCGGGGGCGAACACCGGGGAGCTGTTTTTT.

The chain is built from TRBV5-1 and TRBJ1-2; D remains unclear. This CDR3 has 13 residues. V lost 4 bases and J 5 bases, leaving 12 bases between the germline ends. Germline-derived CDR1 and CDR2 are SGHRS and YFSETQ. CDR3 sequence reads: CASSVRTGYGYTF. The CDR3 nucleotides are TGCGCCAGCAGCGTCCGTACGGGGTATGGCTACACCTTC. Filled out from reference TRBV5-1 and TRBJ1-2, the complete variable domain reads KAGVTQTPRYLIKTRGQQVTLSCSPISGHRSVSWYQQTPGQGLQFLFEYFSETQRNKGNFPGRFSGRQFSNSRSEMNVSTLELGDSALYLCASSVRTGYGYTFGSGTRLTVV.

This clonotype appeared many times. J is TRBJ2-5 and V is TRBV20-1; no clear D. Trimming left V 6 bases short and J 5 bases short, with 16 bases between. Looked up from germline, CDR1 is DFQATT and CDR2 is SNEGSKA (reference sequence). CDR3 length: 13 amino acids. The CDR3 DNA reads TGCAGTGCCGCCCTAGGTGCCAGGGAGACCCAGTACTTC. Residues: CSAALGARETQYF.

This clonotype was counted at least ten times. V usage is TRBV3-1 and J usage is TRBJ2-2; 11 nucleotides agree with TRBD2. The germline V gene has CDR1 LGHDT and CDR2 YNNKEL (reference sequence). The V segment lost 0 bases and the J segment 4 bases; nucleotides outside the gene matches: 7. This CDR3 contains 18 residues. CDR3 sequence (DNA): TGTGCCAGCAGCCAAGATCCCCCACTAGCGGGAGTCACCGGGGAGCTGTTTTTT. It translates to CASSQDPPLAGVTGELFF.

This clonotype was recorded at least ten times. This chain connects TRBV21-1 to TRBJ2-2; the D call of TRBD2 is as the table states it, not checked on the DNA. TRBV21-1 has pseudogene status. This CDR3 region has 18 residues. CDR3 in DNA: TGTGCCAGCAGCAATGAGGTCCTAGCGGGAGTCGGGAACGGGGAGCTGTTTTTT. Its translation is CASSNEVLAGVGNGELFF.

This clonotype was counted at least ten times. The rearrangement joins TRBV7-2 to TRBJ2-5; a possible D gene is TRBD1 (6 bases). The CDR3 contains 15 residues. Trimming took 5 bases from V and 2 from J, leaving 15 bases between them. Germline-derived CDR1 and CDR2 are SGHTA and FQGNSA. The CDR3 bases are TGTGCCAGCAGCACGGACAGATTCCCTCAAGAGACCCAGTACTTC. It translates to CASSTDRFPQETQYF.

This clonotype was seen ten or more times. The rearrangement uses TRBV20-1 and TRBJ2-3, with 8 bases matching TRBD2. The V gene's germline CDR1 is DFQATT and CDR2 SNEGSKA (reference sequence). V was clipped by 1 base and J by 5 bases; unmatched bases: 5. This CDR3 spans 14 amino acids. The CDR3 DNA reads TGCAGTGCTAGAGCGGGGGGGCCAGGAGATACGCAGTATTTT. It specifies CSARAGGPGDTQYF.

This clonotype has ten or more counts. This chain links TRBV5-6 with TRBJ2-1; possible D gene TRBD2, 6 bases. Trimming shortened V by 2 bases and J by 8 bases, and 11 bases separated the two germline ends. The CDR3 is 13 residues long. CDR1 and CDR2 from the germline V gene are SGHDT and YYEEEE. Here the CDR3 DNA reads TGTGCCAGCAGCTTACGGCGGGATTATGAGCAGTTCTTC. This gives the protein CASSLRRDYEQFF.

This clonotype was seen repeatedly, ten times or more. The rearrangement joins TRBV4-3 to TRBJ2-7, with D possibly being TRBD2 (5 bases). The CDR3 loop spans 16 amino acids. The ends were cut back, 3 bases at V and 0 bases at J, with 15 bases in the middle. In germline, CDR1 is LGHNA, CDR2 YSLEER. The CDR3: CASSHSKTKSSYEQYF. The CDR3 bases are TGCGCCAGCAGCCATTCGAAGACTAAATCCTCCTACGAGCAGTACTTC.

Ten or more counts support this clonotype. The J gene is TRBJ2-4, the V gene TRBV27, with D possibly TRBD1 on 5 matching bases. CDR1 is MNHEY, CDR2 SMNVEV, per germline (reference sequence). The V end lost 4 bases, the J end lost 1 base, and 14 bases lay between the germline ends. The CDR3 extends over 16 amino acids. As DNA, the CDR3 is TGTGCCAGCAGTTCCACAGGATTCTCGGCCAAAAACATTCAGTACTTC. It specifies CASSSTGFSAKNIQYF.